These 4 T cell receptor beta chains were sequenced from one sample in a study of CD4 T cells in relation to SARS-CoV-2 and coronaviruses. Method: immunoSEQ multiplex PCR; TCRdb's copy keeps in-frame clones and lacks some. The sample yields about 36,000 clones, 77% seen once. These TCRs are of unknown antigen specificity. Material for sequencing was memory CD4+ T cells from PBMCs, cultured in vitro. These TCRs come from an adult with COVID-19.

The chain uses TRBV28 and TRBJ2-6; D is uncertain. The CDR3 contains 15 residues. Trimming cost V 6 bases and J 4 bases, with 13 bases left between them. Per germline, CDR1 MDHEN and CDR2 SYDVKM. The CDR3 is CASSRPVTGANVLTF. As DNA, the CDR3 is TGTGCCAGCAGCCGGCCTGTGACCGGGGCCAACGTCCTGACTTTC.

The rearrangement joins TRBV3-1 (or the pseudogene TRBV3-2) to TRBJ2-3, with D hard to call. Germline V gives CDR1 LGHDT, CDR2 YNNKEL (reference sequence). CDR3 length: 11 amino acids. V lost 0 bases to trimming and J lost 7 bases, with 2 bases between them. The CDR3 sequence is CASSQEYTQYF. The CDR3, as DNA: TGTGCCAGCAGCCAAGAATATACGCAGTATTTT.

This clone was observed once. V usage is TRBV5-5 and J usage is TRBJ2-4; 7 positions agree with TRBD1. Looked up from germline, CDR1 is SGHKS and CDR2 is YYEKEE (reference sequence). The trim removed 5 bases at V and 5 bases at J, leaving 1 base unmatched. The CDR3 runs 12 residues. The CDR3 sequence is CASSGTENIQYF. The CDR3 DNA follows: TGTGCCAGCAGTGGGACAGAAAACATTCAGTACTTC.

The chain is built from TRBV5-1 and TRBJ1-2; 9 positions match TRBD1. After removal of 3 bases from V and 2 bases from J, the junction contained 2 bases not matched to a gene. The CDR3 is 14 residues long. From germline, CDR1 is SGHRS and CDR2 YFSETQ. The CDR3 nucleotides read TGCGCCAGCAGCTCGACAGGGGGAAACTATGGCTACACCTTC. Amino acid sequence: CASSSTGGNYGYTF. Combining the CDR3 with reference TRBV5-1 and TRBJ1-2 gives the whole variable domain KAGVTQTPRYLIKTRGQQVTLSCSPISGHRSVSWYQQTPGQGLQFLFEYFSETQRNKGNFPGRFSGRQFSNSRSEMNVSTLELGDSALYLCASSSTGGNYGYTFGSGTRLTVV.